Shown below are 31 T cell receptor beta chains from a single sample sequenced in a study of T cell responses to AZD1222 COVID-19 vaccine. The data were produced by immunoSEQ multiplex PCR, yet TCRdb's version contains in-frame clones alone and is incomplete. The sample has around 96,000 clones; about 88% are singletons. Source: peripheral blood, taken on day 0 of AZD1222 vaccination. The receptors stem from an adult in good health.

V and J are TRBV10-3 and TRBJ1-2; unclear D gene. Trimming pared 2 bases from V and 1 base from J, leaving 11 bases between. CDR1 ENHRY and CDR2 SYGVKD come from the germline V gene. This CDR3 is built from 15 residues. CDR3: CAISEHGGHNYGYTF. The CDR3 DNA reads as TGTGCCATCAGTGAGCATGGAGGTCATAACTATGGCTACACCTTC.

This clone has only one observation. The CDR3 DNA is TGTGCCAGCTCACCGTTTAGCGGGGGGGCCGTTACAGATACGCAGTATTTT. This sequence encodes CASSPFSGGAVTDTQYF. The chain employs TRBV18 and TRBJ2-3, with TRBD2 identical over 11 bases. CDR1 is KGHSH, CDR2 LQKENI, per germline. The trim removed 3 bases at V and 3 bases at J, leaving 8 bases unmatched. The length of the CDR3 is 17 residues. The variable domain in full, with the rest retrieved from reference TRBV18 and TRBJ2-3, is NAGVMQNPRHLVRRRGQEARLRCSPMKGHSHVYWYRQLPEEGLKFMVYLQKENIIDESGMPKERFSAEFPKEGPSILRIQQVVRGDSAAYFCASSPFSGGAVTDTQYFGPGTRLTVL.

The rearrangement links TRBV5-4 to TRBJ2-7, with 9 bases that match TRBD1. Trimming at V came to 0 bases and at J to 9 bases, leaving 7 bases not matched to a gene. Germline values: CDR1 SGHNT, CDR2 YYREEE (reference sequence). CDR3 size: 14 residues. CDR3 sequence: CASSLDRGQILQYF. DNA of the CDR3: TGTGCCAGCAGCTTGGACAGGGGGCAGATTCTGCAGTACTTC. Full variable domain (missing parts from reference TRBV5-4 and TRBJ2-7): ETGVTQSPTHLIKTRGQQVTLRCSSQSGHNTVSWYQQALGQGPQFIFQYYREEENGRGNFPPRFSGLQFPNYSSELNVNALELDDSALYLCASSLDRGQILQYFGPGTRLTVT.

The chain has TRBV5-5 and TRBJ2-3, with a weak D call TRBD1 (6 bases). Germline V lookup: CDR1 SGHKS, CDR2 YYEKEE (reference sequence). The CDR3 covers 17 residues. V was pared by 4 bases and J by 2 bases, with 20 bases between. CDR3 in DNA: TGTGCCAGCAGCAACCTCAAGAGACAGGTGTACACAGATACGCAGTATTTT. Encoded protein: CASSNLKRQVYTDTQYF.

The rearrangement joins TRBV6-4 to TRBJ2-1, with 9 bases matching TRBD2. The CDR3 has 16 amino acids. The germline gives CDR1 MRHNA, CDR2 SNTAGT. Losses at the gene ends were 4 bases for V and 4 bases for J; bases not matched to a gene: 8. CDR3 nucleotides: TGTGCCAGCAGTGGTGGCGGGGGGGCCACGTACAATGAGCAGTTCTTC. It codes for CASSGGGGATYNEQFF.

The chain combines TRBV11-3 with TRBJ2-7, with D possibly called TRBD1 or TRBD2 (5 bases each). Trimming removed 4 bases from V and 2 bases from J, with 15 bases in between. In germline, CDR1 is SGHNT, CDR2 YENEEA. This CDR3 spans 15 amino acids. The CDR3 loop reads CASSSAEGRAYEQYF. The CDR3 DNA reads as TGTGCCAGCAGCTCCGCTGAGGGGCGGGCCTACGAGCAGTACTTC.

This rearrangement joins TRBV6-5 to TRBJ1-2; D is unclear. Trimming left V 0 bases short and J 8 bases short, with 13 bases between. Germline V gene lookup returns CDR1 MNHEY and CDR2 SVGAGI. The CDR3 runs 14 residues. The CDR3 DNA follows: TGTGCCAGCAGTTACTCGACGCAGGCCCGAGGCTACACCTTC. The encoded protein is CASSYSTQARGYTF.

The table lists this clone with a count of one. CDR3 in amino acids: CASSNRNGQQYF. CDR3 DNA: TGTGCCAGCAGCAATCGCAACGGTCAGCAGTACTTC. The rearrangement joins TRBV27 to TRBJ2-7, with D unclear. Per the germline V gene, CDR1 is MNHEY and CDR2 is SMNVEV (reference sequence). The CDR3 has 12 amino acids. V gave up 6 bases and J gave up 8 bases, with 14 bases separating them.

The chain combines TRBV6-2 or TRBV6-3 with TRBJ1-5, with no clear D. Germline-derived CDR1 and CDR2 are MNHEY and SVGEGT. The V end lost 2 bases, the J end lost 3 bases, and 17 bases lay between the germline ends. The CDR3 length is 17 residues. CDR3 bases: TGTGCCAGCAGTTACATGATTACGGCGCTTTCCAATCAGCCCCAGCATTTT. Amino acids: CASSYMITALSNQPQHF.

This clone was seen only once. The CDR3, as DNA: TGTGCCAGCAGCCATTTTTTAGGGGAAAAACTGTTTTTT. Translation: CASSHFLGEKLFF. The chain combines TRBV7-9 with TRBJ1-4; unclear D gene. The germline CDR1 and CDR2 sequences are SEHNR and FQNEAQ (reference sequence). The CDR3 runs to 13 residues. Trimming cost V 5 bases and J 8 bases, with 12 bases left between them.

V and J are TRBV7-9 and TRBJ1-6, with D unresolved. Germline assignment: CDR1 SEHNR and CDR2 FQNEAQ (reference sequence). This CDR3 has 16 residues. Trimming cost V 4 bases and J 4 bases, with 14 bases left between them. As DNA, the CDR3 is TGTGCCAGCAGCTCATCTCCAAGGGAATATAATTCACCCCTCCACTTT. This encodes CASSSSPREYNSPLHF.

V and J are TRBV5-4 and TRBJ1-2, with D tentatively TRBD1 (5 bases). CDR3 size: 15 residues. Germline V CDR1 and CDR2: SGHNT, YYREEE (reference sequence). V lost 1 base and J 8 bases, leaving 18 bases between the germline ends. CDR3 bases: TGTGCCAGCAGCTTGTTCGGACACTCACCGGAAGGCTACACCTTC. Protein sequence: CASSLFGHSPEGYTF. Supplemented by reference TRBV5-4 and TRBJ1-2, the full variable domain reads ETGVTQSPTHLIKTRGQQVTLRCSSQSGHNTVSWYQQALGQGPQFIFQYYREEENGRGNFPPRFSGLQFPNYSSELNVNALELDDSALYLCASSLFGHSPEGYTFGSGTRLTVV.

This clone was detected only a few times. This rearrangement joins TRBV2 to TRBJ1-2; D ambiguous. This CDR3 is built from 12 residues. Trimming took 4 bases from V and 1 from J, leaving 4 bases between them. Germline values: CDR1 SNHLY, CDR2 FYNNEI. The CDR3 sequence: CASSVGNYGYTF. The CDR3 DNA reads as TGTGCCAGCAGTGTCGGTAACTATGGCTACACCTTC.

This clone was seen just once. The CDR3 sequence is CARAGGLSSYNEQFF. DNA for the CDR3: TGTGCCAGAGCGGGGGGGCTTAGTTCCTACAATGAGCAGTTCTTC. This rearrangement joins TRBV6-4 to TRBJ2-1; 10 bases line up with TRBD2. The J segment lost 1 base and the V segment lost 9 bases, leaving 6 bases of the junction unmatched. The CDR3 sequence is 15 residues long. Germline lookup yields CDR1 MRHNA and CDR2 SNTAGT.

This chain connects TRBV6-5 to TRBJ2-7; D may be TRBD1 or TRBD2 (6 bases each). V was clipped by 7 bases and J by 1 base, with 14 bases between them. This CDR3 has 14 amino acids. Germline V CDR1 and CDR2: MNHEY, SVGAGI. The CDR3 bases are TGTGCCAGCACACCCGAAGGGGGGTCCTACGAGCAGTACTTC. Translating gives CASTPEGGSYEQYF.

This chain uses TRBV28 with TRBJ2-3, with TRBD2 matching over 13 bases. V lost 5 bases to trimming and J lost 3 bases; unmatched junction nucleotides: 5. This CDR3 comprises 16 residues. Germline values: CDR1 MDHEN, CDR2 SYDVKM. DNA of the CDR3: TGTGCCAGCAGTGCCCAGGGACTAGCGGGGACAGATACGCAGTATTTT. Translated: CASSAQGLAGTDTQYF.

This chain connects TRBV6-6 to TRBJ1-6; D perhaps matches TRBD1 (5 bases). In germline, CDR1 is MNHNY, CDR2 SVGAGI (reference sequence). Deletions cut 6 bases from V and 0 bases from J, with 9 bases between. The CDR3 sequence is 15 residues long. This CDR3 is CASRPDSSYNSPLHF. DNA of the CDR3: TGTGCCAGCAGACCCGACAGCTCCTATAATTCACCCCTCCACTTT.

The chain employs TRBV28 and TRBJ2-5; tentatively, D is TRBD1 (5 bases). Germline CDR1 and CDR2: MDHEN and SYDVKM. The V and J ends lost 4 bases and 5 bases respectively, with 11 bases between them. The CDR3 covers 13 residues. The CDR3 reads CASSSPGLETQYF. The CDR3 DNA sequence: TGTGCCAGCAGTTCCCCAGGGTTGGAGACCCAGTACTTC.

J is TRBJ1-4 and V is TRBV24-1; no reliable D call. The V and J ends lost 4 bases and 0 bases respectively, with 5 bases between them. Germline CDR1 and CDR2: KGHDR and SFDVKD. The CDR3 is made up of 14 amino acids. DNA for the CDR3: TGTGCCACCAGTGAAAGTTCAACTAATGAAAAACTGTTTTTT. Amino acid sequence: CATSESSTNEKLFF.

This clone has more than one count but fewer than ten. V gene TRBV7-8 combines with J gene TRBJ1-5; TRBD1 might be the D (6 bases). The CDR3 runs 15 residues. The germline CDR1 and CDR2 sequences are SGHVS and FQNEAQ. Trimming cost V 5 bases and J 6 bases, with 17 bases left between them. This CDR3 is CASSAQGNKAQPQHF. The CDR3 nucleotides read TGTGCCAGCAGCGCCCAGGGGAACAAAGCTCAGCCCCAGCATTTT.

This clone occurred a few times. The CDR3 region has the DNA TGTGCCTGGAGAACGGGACAGGGGAACTATGGCTACACCTTC. As protein: CAWRTGQGNYGYTF. The chain carries TRBV30 and TRBJ1-2, with TRBD1 matching over 10 bases. J gave up 2 bases and V 3 bases, and 3 bases lay outside the gene matches. The CDR3 has 14 residues. Germline CDR1 GTSNPN, CDR2 SVGIG (reference sequence).

The V and J genes are TRBV5-1 and TRBJ1-2; the match to TRBD1 covers 7 bases. Germline CDR1 SGHRS, CDR2 YFSETQ. The CDR3 runs to 15 residues. With 8 bases clipped from V and 5 bases from J, the junction kept 15 bases outside the gene matches. As DNA, the CDR3 is TGCGCCAGTGCCCAGGACCCCGGGACAGATTATGGCTACACCTTC. This sequence encodes CASAQDPGTDYGYTF.

J is TRBJ2-5 and V is TRBV6-5; 9 positions agree with TRBD1. Trimming took 5 bases from V and 4 from J; bases not matched to a gene: 5. CDR3 size: 14 residues. Germline lookup yields CDR1 MNHEY and CDR2 SVGAGI. For the CDR3, the DNA is TGTGCCAGCAGTCTACAGGGGGCACGAGAGACCCAGTACTTC. Protein product: CASSLQGARETQYF.

The chain couples TRBV30 to TRBJ1-5; 7 nucleotides match TRBD1. With 2 bases clipped from V and 6 bases from J, the junction kept 10 bases outside the gene matches. The CDR3 has 15 residues. Germline lookup yields CDR1 GTSNPN and CDR2 SVGIG (reference sequence). CDR3 sequence (DNA): TGTGCCTGGAGTCATGACAGGGAGGGAGGTCAGCCCCAGCATTTT. Translation gives CAWSHDREGGQPQHF.

V gene TRBV7-8 combines with J gene TRBJ2-1, with TRBD1 matching 10 bases. The CDR3 runs to 17 residues. Germline V gene data show CDR1 as SGHVS and CDR2 as FQNEAQ. The junction had 15 bases not matched to a gene; V was cut back by 4 bases and J by 9 bases. CDR3 region: CASSSYNRDRGPLEQFF. Here the CDR3 DNA reads TGTGCCAGCAGCTCATATAACCGGGACAGGGGTCCCCTTGAGCAGTTCTTC.

The chain has TRBV3-1 (or the pseudogene TRBV3-2) and TRBJ1-1, with TRBD1 as a possible D gene (5 bases). Germline CDR1 is LGHDT and CDR2 is YNNKEL (reference sequence). The CDR3 length is 14 residues. Trimming cost V 7 bases and J 1 base, with 13 bases left between them. This chain's CDR3 is CASTDLGGNTEAFF. The CDR3 nucleotides read TGTGCCAGCACCGACTTGGGGGGGAACACTGAAGCTTTCTTT.

V usage is TRBV2 and J usage is TRBJ1-4; the D is unclear. CDR3 length: 14 amino acids. Germline values: CDR1 SNHLY, CDR2 FYNNEI. V dropped 4 bases and J dropped 5 bases, with 11 bases sitting between them. CDR3 DNA sequence: TGTGCCAGCAGTGGCGGGAGGAGCAATGAAAAACTGTTTTTT. It translates to CASSGGRSNEKLFF.

The chain is built from TRBV19 and TRBJ1-2; TRBD1 agrees at 9 bases. Trimming removed 4 bases from V and 6 bases from J; junction bases left unmatched: 6. This CDR3 contains 14 residues. Looked up from germline, CDR1 is LNHDA and CDR2 is SQIVND (reference sequence). CDR3: CASSSRDRVDGYTF. CDR3 DNA sequence: TGTGCCAGTAGTAGCAGGGACAGGGTTGATGGCTACACCTTC.

This sequence joins TRBV3-1 (or the pseudogene TRBV3-2) and TRBJ1-6; 9 bases match TRBD1. After removal of 4 bases from V and 6 bases from J, the junction contained 1 base not matched to a gene. Germline CDR1 LGHDT, CDR2 YNNKEL (reference sequence). The CDR3 is 14 amino acids. CDR3 protein: CASSRDRANSPLHF. DNA of the CDR3: TGTGCCAGCAGCCGGGACAGGGCTAATTCACCCCTCCACTTT.

This clone was picked up one time. The V gene is TRBV5-1, the J gene TRBJ1-1; TRBD1 matches 11 bases. The V gene's germline CDR1 is SGHRS and CDR2 YFSETQ. The trim removed 3 bases at V and 1 base at J, leaving 5 bases unmatched. This CDR3 contains 16 residues. The CDR3 is CASSWGTGGRNTEAFF. The CDR3 nucleotides are TGCGCCAGCAGCTGGGGGACAGGGGGTAGGAACACTGAAGCTTTCTTT. Full variable domain (missing parts from reference TRBV5-1 and TRBJ1-1): KAGVTQTPRYLIKTRGQQVTLSCSPISGHRSVSWYQQTPGQGLQFLFEYFSETQRNKGNFPGRFSGRQFSNSRSEMNVSTLELGDSALYLCASSWGTGGRNTEAFFGQGTRLTVV.

The chain is built from TRBV2 and TRBJ1-1; 8 bases align to TRBD1. The germline gives CDR1 SNHLY, CDR2 FYNNEI. The length of the CDR3 is 12 residues. Trimming took 10 bases from V and 5 from J; bases not matched to a gene: 6. In DNA, the CDR3 is TGTGCCACCGGACAGGGTGGAACTGAAGCTTTCTTT. This sequence encodes CATGQGGTEAFF.